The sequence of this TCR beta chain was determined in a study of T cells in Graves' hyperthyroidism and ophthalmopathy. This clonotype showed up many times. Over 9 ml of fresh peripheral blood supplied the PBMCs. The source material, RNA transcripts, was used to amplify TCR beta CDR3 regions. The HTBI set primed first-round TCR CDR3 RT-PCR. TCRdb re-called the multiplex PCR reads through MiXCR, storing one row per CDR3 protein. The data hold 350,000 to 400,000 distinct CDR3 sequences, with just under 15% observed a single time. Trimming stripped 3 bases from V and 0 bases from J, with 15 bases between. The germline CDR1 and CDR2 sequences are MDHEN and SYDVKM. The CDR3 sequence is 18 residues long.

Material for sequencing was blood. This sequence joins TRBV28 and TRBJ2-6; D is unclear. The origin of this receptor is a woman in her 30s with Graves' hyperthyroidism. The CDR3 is CASSFSRRITSGANVLTF. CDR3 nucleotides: TGTGCCAGCAGTTTCTCCAGGCGGATTACCTCTGGGGCCAACGTCCTGACTTTC.